The source of this TCR beta chain is a study of T cells in narcolepsy. About the study: Enrolled donors included narcolepsy type 1 or type 2 patients and healthy controls. Study conclusions and caveats: HCRT-specific and TRIB2-specific autoreactive clonotypes appeared among same-patient CSF and blood CD4+ clonotypes. No autoreactive T cell clone sequences appeared in some memory CD4+ repertoires. Healthy controls reportedly lacked the autoreactive clonotypes serially found in patients' blood.

For this clone: Its antigen is not known.

TCRdb keeps only in-frame clones here, not all; method: immunoSEQ multiplex PCR. Of around 35,000 clones detected, around 83% appear once; the ten largest clones hold approximately 2.7%. The clonotype comes from a human donor with narcolepsy. Sequencing was done on a sample of CD45RA- memory CD4+ T cells from PBMCs.

The CDR3 here is CAIRTASASSYEQYF. The DNA of the CDR3 is TGTGCCATCAGAACTGCTAGCGCAAGCTCCTACGAGCAGTACTTC. The J gene is TRBJ2-7, the V gene TRBV10-3, with D possibly TRBD2 on 6 matching bases. The V and J ends lost 6 bases and 0 bases respectively, with 15 bases between them. This CDR3 region has 15 residues. Germline assignment: CDR1 ENHRY and CDR2 SYGVKD.